The 5 T cell receptor beta chains presented below share a single source sample, sequenced in a study of Tregs in tolerant kidney transplant recipients. Profiled with immunoSEQ multiplex PCR; TCRdb holds only in-frame clones, not every one. The sample has some 14,000 clones. Recipients received nonmyeloablative bone marrow transplants from related graft donors, with transient mixed chimerism. Here the sequenced sample was CD8+ T cells from blood (PBMCs), taken 6 months after the transplant. These receptors were obtained from a human patient who received a combined kidney and bone marrow transplant. Some T cells may have come from the graft donor.

As for this clone: The read is 3 residues too short to cover the CDR3 end, so that end is filled in from the germline J gene. The chain recombines TRBV19 with TRBJ2-7; the match to TRBD1 covers 9 bases. The trim removed 7 bases at V and 2 bases at J, leaving 9 bases unmatched. The CDR3 sequence is 15 residues long. Germline CDR1 is LNHDA and CDR2 is SQIVND (reference sequence). CDR3 bases read: TGTGCCAGTACCAGGGACAGGGAGGCCACCTACGAG. It encodes CASTRDREATYE. The whole CDR3 region reads CASTRDREATYEQYF.

Remarks on this clone: The read comes to an end 3 residues before the CDR3 does, leaving the germline J gene to fill in the end. The chain joins TRBV19 to TRBJ2-3; 7 bases line up with TRBD1. CDR3 length: 12 amino acids. Germline CDR1 LNHDA, CDR2 SQIVND (reference sequence). The CDR3 bases that were read are TGTGCCAGTAGGGGACAGAGTCAGCCG. Its protein product is CASRGQSQP. The whole CDR3 protein reads CASRGQSQPQYF.

With respect to this clone: With the read ending 3 residues before the CDR3 end, the germline J gene is used to fill in that end. This chain uses TRBV28 with TRBJ2-5, with TRBD2 identical over 8 bases. J lost 5 bases, V lost 10 bases, and 12 bases had no gene match. Germline V gene sequence: CDR1 MDHEN, CDR2 SYDVKM. CDR3 length: 14 residues. The covered CDR3 bases are TGTGCCACCCAGGGAGTTCGGGGGGGCGAGACC. Its translation is CATQGVRGGET. The entire CDR3 is CATQGVRGGETQYF.

In the case of this clone: The CDR3 end lies 3 residues beyond the end of the read and is filled in from the germline J gene. In the same sample, other DNA sequences code for this CDR3. This chain uses TRBV11-2 with TRBJ1-5; a possible D gene is TRBD1 (5 bases). This CDR3 has 14 amino acids. V was trimmed by 1 base and J by 3 bases, leaving 7 bases between them. Germline assignment: CDR1 SGHAT and CDR2 FQNNGV. Partial CDR3 DNA: TGTGCCAGCAGCTTAGGACAGACCAATCAGCCC. It is translated as CASSLGQTNQP. Given in full, the CDR3 is CASSLGQTNQPQHF.

The CDR3 DNA, read in part, is TGTGCCAGCAGTTACTCCTGGGGGGAGGAGACG. This codes for CASSYSWGEET. The whole CDR3 protein reads CASSYSWGEETQYF. The V and J genes are TRBV6-2 or TRBV6-3 and TRBJ2-3, with TRBD2 as a possible D gene (6 bases). Read sequence stops 3 residues before the CDR3 end, and the germline J gene provides the missing end. CDR1 is MNHEY, CDR2 SVGEGT, per germline. There are 14 residues in the CDR3.